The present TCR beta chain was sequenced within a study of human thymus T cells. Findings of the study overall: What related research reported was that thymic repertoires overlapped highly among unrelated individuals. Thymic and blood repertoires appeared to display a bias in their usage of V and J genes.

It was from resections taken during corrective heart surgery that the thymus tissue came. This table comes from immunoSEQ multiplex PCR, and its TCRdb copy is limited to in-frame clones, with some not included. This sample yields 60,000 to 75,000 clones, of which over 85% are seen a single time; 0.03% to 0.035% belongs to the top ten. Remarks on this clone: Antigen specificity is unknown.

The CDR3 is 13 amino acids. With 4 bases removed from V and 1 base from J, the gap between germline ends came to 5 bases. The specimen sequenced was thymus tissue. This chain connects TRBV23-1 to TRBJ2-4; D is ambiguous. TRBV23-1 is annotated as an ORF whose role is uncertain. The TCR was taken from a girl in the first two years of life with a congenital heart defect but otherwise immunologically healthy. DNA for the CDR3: TGCGCCAGCAGTCGTTGGGCCAAAAACATTCAGTACTTC. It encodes CASSRWAKNIQYF.